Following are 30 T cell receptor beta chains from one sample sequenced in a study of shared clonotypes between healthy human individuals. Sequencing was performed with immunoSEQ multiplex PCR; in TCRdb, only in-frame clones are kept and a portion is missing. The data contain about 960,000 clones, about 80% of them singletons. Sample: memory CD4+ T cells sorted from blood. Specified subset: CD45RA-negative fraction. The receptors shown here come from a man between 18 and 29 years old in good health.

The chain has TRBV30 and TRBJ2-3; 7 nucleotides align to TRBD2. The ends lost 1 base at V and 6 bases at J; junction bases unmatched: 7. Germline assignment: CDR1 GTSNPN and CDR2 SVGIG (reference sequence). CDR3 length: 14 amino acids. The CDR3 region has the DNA TGTGCCTGGAGTGCTAACGGGGGGAAGGATACGCAGTATTTT. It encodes CAWSANGGKDTQYF.

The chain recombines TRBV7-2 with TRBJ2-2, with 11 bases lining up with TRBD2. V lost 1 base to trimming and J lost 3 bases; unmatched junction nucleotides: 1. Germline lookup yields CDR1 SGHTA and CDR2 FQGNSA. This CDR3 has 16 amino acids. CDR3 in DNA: TGTGCCAGCAGCTTAGAACTAGCGGGAGACACCGGGGAGCTGTTTTTT. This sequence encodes CASSLELAGDTGELFF.

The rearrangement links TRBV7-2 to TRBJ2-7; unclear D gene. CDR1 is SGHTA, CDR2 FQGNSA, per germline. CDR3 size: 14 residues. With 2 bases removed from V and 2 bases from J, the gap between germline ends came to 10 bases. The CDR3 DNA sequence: TGTGCCAGCAGCTTATCGAGGCAGACCTACGAGCAGTACTTC. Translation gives CASSLSRQTYEQYF. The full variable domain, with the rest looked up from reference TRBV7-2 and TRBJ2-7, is GAGVSQSPSNKVTEKGKDVELRCDPISGHTALYWYRQSLGQGLEFLIYFQGNSAPDKSGLPSDRFSAERTGGSVSTLTIQRTQQEDSAVYLCASSLSRQTYEQYFGPGTRLTVT.

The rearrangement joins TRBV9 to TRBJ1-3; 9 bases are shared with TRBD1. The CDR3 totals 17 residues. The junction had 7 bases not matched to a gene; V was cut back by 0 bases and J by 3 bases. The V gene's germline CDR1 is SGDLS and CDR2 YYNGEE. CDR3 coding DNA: TGTGCCAGCAGCGTAGGGGACGGACAGGGGTTTGGAAACACCATATATTTT. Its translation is CASSVGDGQGFGNTIYF.

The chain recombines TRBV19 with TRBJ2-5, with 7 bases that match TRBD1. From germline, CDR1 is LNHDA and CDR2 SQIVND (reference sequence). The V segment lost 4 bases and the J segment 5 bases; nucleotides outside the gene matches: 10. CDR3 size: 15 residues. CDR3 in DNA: TGTGCCAGTAGTACCGAGACAGGGCGTTGGGAGACCCAGTACTTC. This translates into CASSTETGRWETQYF.

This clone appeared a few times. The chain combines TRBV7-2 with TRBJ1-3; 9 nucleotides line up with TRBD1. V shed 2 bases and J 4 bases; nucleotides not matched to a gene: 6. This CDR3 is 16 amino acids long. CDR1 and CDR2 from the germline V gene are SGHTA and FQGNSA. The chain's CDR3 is CASSLFPGTGGNTIYF. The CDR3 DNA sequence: TGTGCCAGCAGCTTATTTCCCGGGACAGGGGGAAACACCATATATTTT.

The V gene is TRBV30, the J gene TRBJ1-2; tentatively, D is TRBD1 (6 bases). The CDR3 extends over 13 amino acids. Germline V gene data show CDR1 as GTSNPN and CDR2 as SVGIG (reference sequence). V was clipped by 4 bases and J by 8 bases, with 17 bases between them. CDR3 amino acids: CAWKGEGRSGYTF. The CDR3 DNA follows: TGTGCCTGGAAGGGGGAGGGGAGGTCCGGCTACACCTTC.

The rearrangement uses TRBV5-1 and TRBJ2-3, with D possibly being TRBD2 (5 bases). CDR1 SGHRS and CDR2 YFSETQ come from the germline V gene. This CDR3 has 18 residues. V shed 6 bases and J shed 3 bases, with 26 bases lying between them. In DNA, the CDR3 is TGCGCCAGCAACTCGGTTGGTCTAGCCTGGGATTGGACAGATACGCAGTATTTT. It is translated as CASNSVGLAWDWTDTQYF.

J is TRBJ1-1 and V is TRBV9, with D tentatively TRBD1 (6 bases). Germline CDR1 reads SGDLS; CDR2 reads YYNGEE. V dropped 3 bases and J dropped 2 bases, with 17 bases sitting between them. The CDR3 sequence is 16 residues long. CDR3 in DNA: TGTGCCAGCAGCGCCGGCACAGGGAAGGGAAACACTGAAGCTTTCTTT. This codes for CASSAGTGKGNTEAFF.

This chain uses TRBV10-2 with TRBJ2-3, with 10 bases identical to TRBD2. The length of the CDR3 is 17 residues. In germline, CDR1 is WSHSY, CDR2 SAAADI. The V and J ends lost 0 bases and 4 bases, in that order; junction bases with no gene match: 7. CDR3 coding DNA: TGCGCCAGCAGTGAGTCGGCTAGCGGGAGCAGCTCAGATACGCAGTATTTT. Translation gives CASSESASGSSSDTQYF.

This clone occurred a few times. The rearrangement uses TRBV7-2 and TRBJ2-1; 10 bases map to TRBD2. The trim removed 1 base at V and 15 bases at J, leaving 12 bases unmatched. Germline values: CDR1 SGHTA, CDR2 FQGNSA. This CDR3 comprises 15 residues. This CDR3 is CASSLEASGGSGSFF. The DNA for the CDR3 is TGTGCCAGCAGCTTAGAGGCTAGCGGGGGTTCCGGTTCGTTCTTC.

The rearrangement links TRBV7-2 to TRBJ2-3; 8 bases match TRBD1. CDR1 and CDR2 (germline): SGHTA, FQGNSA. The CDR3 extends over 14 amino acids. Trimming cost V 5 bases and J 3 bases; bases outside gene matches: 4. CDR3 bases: TGTGCCAGCAGCCCACGACAGGGGACAGATACGCAGTATTTT. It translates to CASSPRQGTDTQYF.

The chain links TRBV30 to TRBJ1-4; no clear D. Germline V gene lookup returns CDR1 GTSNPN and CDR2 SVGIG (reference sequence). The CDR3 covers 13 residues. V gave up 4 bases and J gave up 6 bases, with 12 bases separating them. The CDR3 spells CAWNGRKDEKLFF. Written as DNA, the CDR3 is TGTGCCTGGAATGGGAGAAAGGATGAAAAACTGTTTTTT.

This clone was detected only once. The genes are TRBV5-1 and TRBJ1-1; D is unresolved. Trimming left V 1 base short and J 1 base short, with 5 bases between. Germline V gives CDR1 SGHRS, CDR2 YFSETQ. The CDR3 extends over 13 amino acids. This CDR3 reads CASSLQPNTEAFF. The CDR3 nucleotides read TGCGCCAGCAGCTTGCAACCGAACACTGAAGCTTTCTTT. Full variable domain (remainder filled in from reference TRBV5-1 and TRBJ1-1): KAGVTQTPRYLIKTRGQQVTLSCSPISGHRSVSWYQQTPGQGLQFLFEYFSETQRNKGNFPGRFSGRQFSNSRSEMNVSTLELGDSALYLCASSLQPNTEAFFGQGTRLTVV.

The CDR3 protein is CASSSTGSWGSNTEAFF. As DNA, the CDR3 is TGTGCCAGCAGCTCAACAGGGTCGTGGGGTTCGAACACTGAAGCTTTCTTT. This chain links TRBV2 with TRBJ1-1; D might be TRBD1 (6 bases). V was cut by 6 bases and J by 1 base, with 21 bases left in between. From germline, CDR1 is SNHLY and CDR2 FYNNEI. This CDR3 is 17 amino acids long.

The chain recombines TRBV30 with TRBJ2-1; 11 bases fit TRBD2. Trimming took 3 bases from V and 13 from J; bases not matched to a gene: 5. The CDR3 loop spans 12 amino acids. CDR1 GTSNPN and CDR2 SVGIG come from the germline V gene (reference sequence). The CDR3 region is CAWSPSGGPQFF. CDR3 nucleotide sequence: TGTGCCTGGAGCCCTAGCGGGGGGCCCCAGTTCTTC.

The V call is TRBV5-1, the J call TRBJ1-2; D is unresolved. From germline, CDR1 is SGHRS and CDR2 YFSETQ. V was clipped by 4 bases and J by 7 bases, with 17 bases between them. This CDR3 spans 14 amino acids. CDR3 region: CASSLDWSTGGYTF. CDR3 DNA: TGCGCCAGCAGCCTGGACTGGTCCACGGGTGGCTACACCTTC.

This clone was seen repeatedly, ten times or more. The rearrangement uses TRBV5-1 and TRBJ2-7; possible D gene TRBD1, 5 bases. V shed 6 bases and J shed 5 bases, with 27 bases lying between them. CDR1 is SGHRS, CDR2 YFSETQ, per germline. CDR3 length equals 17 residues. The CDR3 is CASTIGAERRTGHEQYF. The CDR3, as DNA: TGCGCCAGCACCATTGGGGCAGAAAGGAGAACGGGCCACGAGCAGTACTTC.

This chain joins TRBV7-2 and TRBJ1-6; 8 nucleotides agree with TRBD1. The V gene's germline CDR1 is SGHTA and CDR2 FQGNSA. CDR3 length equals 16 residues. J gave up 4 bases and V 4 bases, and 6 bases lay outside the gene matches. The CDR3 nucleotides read TGTGCCAGCAGCTCACGACAGGGGTCTTATAATTCACCCCTCCACTTT. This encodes CASSSRQGSYNSPLHF.

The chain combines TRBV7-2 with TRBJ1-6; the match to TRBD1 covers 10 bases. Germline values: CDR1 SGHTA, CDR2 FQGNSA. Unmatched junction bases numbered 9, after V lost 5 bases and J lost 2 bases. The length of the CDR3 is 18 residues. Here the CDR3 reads CASSVFGTGVTYNSPLHF. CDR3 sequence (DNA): TGTGCCAGCAGCGTATTTGGGACAGGGGTGACCTATAATTCACCCCTCCACTTT.

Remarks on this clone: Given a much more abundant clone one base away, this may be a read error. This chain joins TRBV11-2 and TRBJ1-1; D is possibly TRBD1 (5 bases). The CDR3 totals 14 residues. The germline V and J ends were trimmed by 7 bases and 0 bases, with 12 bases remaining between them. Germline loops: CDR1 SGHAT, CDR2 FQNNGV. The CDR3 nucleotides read TGTGCCAGCAACTCTCCGACAGTGAACACTGAAGCTTTCTTT. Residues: CASNSPTVNTEAFF.

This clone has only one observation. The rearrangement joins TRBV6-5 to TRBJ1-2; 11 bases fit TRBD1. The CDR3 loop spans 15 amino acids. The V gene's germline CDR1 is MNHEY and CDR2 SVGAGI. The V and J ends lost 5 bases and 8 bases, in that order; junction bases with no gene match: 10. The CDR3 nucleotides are TGTGCCAGCAGTCCCGGACAGGGGGCAATTCGGGGCTACACCTTC. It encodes CASSPGQGAIRGYTF.

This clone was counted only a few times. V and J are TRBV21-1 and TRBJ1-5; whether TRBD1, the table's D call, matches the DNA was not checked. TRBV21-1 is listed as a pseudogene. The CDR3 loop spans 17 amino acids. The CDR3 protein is CASSKDKMGQCNQPQHF. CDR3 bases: TGTGCCAGCAGCAAAGATAAGATGGGACAGTGCAATCAGCCCCAGCATTTT.

CDR3: CASSLLTGTSGELFF. In DNA, the CDR3 is TGTGCCAGCAGCTTATTAACGGGGACTAGCGGGGAGCTGTTTTTT. This chain uses TRBV7-9 with TRBJ2-2; TRBD2 matches 8 bases. The CDR3 runs 15 residues. J lost 7 bases, V lost 2 bases, and 6 bases had no gene match. Germline CDR1 reads SEHNR; CDR2 reads FQNEAQ (reference sequence).

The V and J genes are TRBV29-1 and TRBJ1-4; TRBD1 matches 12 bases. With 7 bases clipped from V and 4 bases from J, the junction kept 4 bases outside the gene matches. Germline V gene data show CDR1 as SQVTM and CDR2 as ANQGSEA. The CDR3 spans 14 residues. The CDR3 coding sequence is TGCAGCGGGGGACAGGGGGCCGGTAATGAAAAACTGTTTTTT. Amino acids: CSGGQGAGNEKLFF.

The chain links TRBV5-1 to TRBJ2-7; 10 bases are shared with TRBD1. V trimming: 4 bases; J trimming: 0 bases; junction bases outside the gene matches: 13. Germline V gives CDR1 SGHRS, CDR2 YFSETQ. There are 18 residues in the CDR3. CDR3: CASSLNPGRQGASYEQYF. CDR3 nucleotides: TGCGCCAGCAGCCTAAACCCAGGGCGACAGGGGGCCTCCTACGAGCAGTACTTC.

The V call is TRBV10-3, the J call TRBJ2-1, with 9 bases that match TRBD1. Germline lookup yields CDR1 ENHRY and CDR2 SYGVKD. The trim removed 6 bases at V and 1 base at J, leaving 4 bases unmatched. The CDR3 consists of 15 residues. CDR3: CAIREDRGSYNEQFF. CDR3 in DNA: TGTGCCATCAGAGAGGACAGGGGATCCTACAATGAGCAGTTCTTC.

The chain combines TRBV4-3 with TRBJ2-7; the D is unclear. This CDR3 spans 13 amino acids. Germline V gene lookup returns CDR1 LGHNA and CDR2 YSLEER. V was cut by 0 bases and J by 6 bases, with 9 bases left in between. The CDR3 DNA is TGCGCCAGCAGCCAAGATCACGGATCCGAGCAGTACTTC. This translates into CASSQDHGSEQYF.

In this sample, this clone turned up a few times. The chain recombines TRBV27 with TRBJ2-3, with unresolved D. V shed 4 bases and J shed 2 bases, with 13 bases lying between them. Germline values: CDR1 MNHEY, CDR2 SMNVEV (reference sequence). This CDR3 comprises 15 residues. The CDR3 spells CASSSDFKSTDTQYF. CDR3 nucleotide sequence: TGTGCCAGCAGTTCAGACTTTAAGTCCACAGATACGCAGTATTTT.

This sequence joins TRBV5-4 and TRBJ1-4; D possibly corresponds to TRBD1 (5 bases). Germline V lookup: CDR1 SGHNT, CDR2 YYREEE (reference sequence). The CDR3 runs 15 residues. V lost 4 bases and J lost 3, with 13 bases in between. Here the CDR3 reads CASSAGGEANEKLFF. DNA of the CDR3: TGTGCCAGCAGCGCCGGGGGTGAGGCTAATGAAAAACTGTTTTTT.